What follows are 25 T cell receptor beta chains derived from one specimen sequenced in a study of CD8+ T cells in alopecia areata. Treatment denoted: oral pan-JAK inhibitor, 5-10 mg twice daily. Peripheral blood, together with lesional scalp punch biopsies, was collected from alopecia areata patients. Following extraction, RNA underwent reverse transcription to cDNA, which served as the sequencing template. Here immunoSEQ multiplex PCR was the method, and the copy in TCRdb shows in-frame clones only, minus some. The table includes 3,000 to 4,500 clones, approximately 74% detected once. Sequencing used skin, obtained at week 24, from a patient treated with tofacitinib. Receptors originate from a human donor with alopecia areata.

The chain employs TRBV15 and TRBJ1-2; D ambiguous. CDR3 size: 14 residues. The germline gives CDR1 LNHNV, CDR2 YYDKDF (reference sequence). V lost 0 bases and J 8 bases, leaving 13 bases between the germline ends. The CDR3 sequence is CATSRDRAQEGYTF. CDR3 in DNA: TGTGCCACCAGCAGAGATCGGGCTCAGGAGGGCTACACCTTC.

A few counts support this clone. The V call is TRBV6-1, the J call TRBJ1-2; D call uncertain. CDR1 is MNHNS, CDR2 SASEGT, per germline. V shed 1 base and J shed 8 bases, with 11 bases lying between them. The CDR3 is 13 amino acids. The DNA of the CDR3 is TGTGCCAGCAGTGAAGGTCGGCGGGAGGGCTACACCTTC. Amino acid sequence: CASSEGRREGYTF.

The chain has TRBV7-3 and TRBJ1-1; 8 bases line up with TRBD1. The CDR3 length is 14 residues. Germline V gene sequence: CDR1 SGHTA, CDR2 FQGTGA. Losses at the gene ends were 5 bases for V and 1 base for J; bases not matched to a gene: 3. The CDR3 region is CASSVGQANTEAFF. The CDR3 nucleotides read TGTGCCAGCAGCGTGGGACAGGCGAACACTGAAGCTTTCTTT. Together with reference TRBV7-3 and TRBJ1-1, the CDR3 gives the full variable domain: GAGVSQTPSNKVTEKGKYVELRCDPISGHTALYWYRQSLGQGPEFLIYFQGTGAADDSGLPNDRFFAVRPEGSVSTLKIQRTERGDSAVYLCASSVGQANTEAFFGQGTRLTVV.

The V gene is TRBV29-1, the J gene TRBJ2-5; D gene ambiguous. The CDR3 covers 13 residues. V dropped 4 bases and J dropped 5 bases, with 14 bases sitting between them. Germline V CDR1 and CDR2: SQVTM, ANQGSEA. The CDR3 nucleotides read TGCAGCGTTGCTCCGGCAGGTGGGGAGACCCAGTACTTC. Protein sequence: CSVAPAGGETQYF.

The chain joins TRBV5-4 to TRBJ1-2, with D possibly TRBD1 on 6 matching bases. V lost 4 bases, J lost 8 bases, and 18 bases lay in between. Germline V gene lookup returns CDR1 SGHNT and CDR2 YYREEE (reference sequence). The CDR3 spans 14 residues. The CDR3 nucleotides are TGTGCCAGCAGCCGAATACAGGGTCCGATGGGCTACACCTTC. This translates into CASSRIQGPMGYTF. The complete variable domain, with remaining parts taken from reference TRBV5-4 and TRBJ1-2, reads ETGVTQSPTHLIKTRGQQVTLRCSSQSGHNTVSWYQQALGQGPQFIFQYYREEENGRGNFPPRFSGLQFPNYSSELNVNALELDDSALYLCASSRIQGPMGYTFGSGTRLTVV.

V usage is TRBV6-1 and J usage is TRBJ1-1, with D unresolved. The germline gives CDR1 MNHNS, CDR2 SASEGT. The CDR3 covers 15 residues. Trimming stripped 2 bases from V and 1 base from J, with 11 bases between. CDR3 amino acids: CASSEMSDANTEAFF. The CDR3 coding sequence is TGTGCCAGCAGTGAAATGAGCGACGCGAACACTGAAGCTTTCTTT.

This chain connects TRBV6-6 to TRBJ1-2; 7 positions agree with TRBD1. Germline V lookup: CDR1 MNHNY, CDR2 SVGAGI (reference sequence). The CDR3 is 16 residues long. Germline trimming cut 3 bases from V and 5 bases from J; bases unmatched to any gene: 12. The chain's CDR3 is CASSYGRQGGVYGYTF. As DNA, the CDR3 is TGTGCCAGCAGTTATGGAAGACAGGGAGGTGTGTATGGCTACACCTTC.

The chain recombines TRBV14 with TRBJ2-3; 10 bases are a match to TRBD2. Germline values: CDR1 SGHDN, CDR2 FVKESK. CDR3 length equals 16 residues. The junction had 6 bases not matched to a gene; V was cut back by 4 bases and J by 2 bases. CDR3 in DNA: TGTGCCAGCAGCCCTGGACTAGCGGAGATCACAGATACGCAGTATTTT. It specifies CASSPGLAEITDTQYF.

The chain links TRBV4-3 to TRBJ1-5; TRBD1 matches 8 bases. The CDR3 has 18 amino acids. Germline lookup yields CDR1 LGHNA and CDR2 YSLEER. J was trimmed by 7 bases and V by 1 base; bases with no gene match: 15. CDR3 bases: TGCGCCAGCAGCCAAGCTTATGCAGAGGACAGGGCACGACAGCCCCAGCATTTT. It encodes CASSQAYAEDRARQPQHF.

This rearrangement joins TRBV2 to TRBJ2-3, with 11 bases that match TRBD2. Germline V gene lookup returns CDR1 SNHLY and CDR2 FYNNEI. The junction had 8 bases not matched to a gene; V was cut back by 6 bases and J by 3 bases. This CDR3 has 16 amino acids. The CDR3 nucleotides read TGTGCCAGCAGGGCTGTTAGCGGGGGGGGGACAGATACGCAGTATTTT. Protein sequence: CASRAVSGGGTDTQYF.

This clone was found a few times. The chain links TRBV29-1 to TRBJ2-2; TRBD1 or TRBD2 may be the D gene (5 bases each). The CDR3 extends over 13 amino acids. CDR1 is SQVTM and CDR2 is ANQGSEA in the germline V gene. The CDR3 spells CSGTRLGTGELFF. CDR3 DNA: TGCAGTGGGACCCGGCTGGGCACCGGGGAGCTGTTTTTT.

The V and J genes are TRBV10-3 and TRBJ2-7, with D possibly TRBD2 on 6 matching bases. Germline values: CDR1 ENHRY, CDR2 SYGVKD. The V end lost 6 bases, the J end lost 7 bases, and 22 bases lay between the germline ends. The CDR3 totals 15 residues. CDR3 in DNA: TGTGCCATCAGGGATATAGCGGCCGCAAAGGGGGAGCAGTACTTC. Amino acid sequence: CAIRDIAAAKGEQYF.

This chain connects TRBV7-7 to TRBJ2-3, with TRBD2 as a possible D gene (7 bases). Germline CDR1 and CDR2: SSHAT and FNYEAQ (reference sequence). This CDR3 has 16 residues. V was cut by 5 bases and J by 3 bases, with 18 bases left in between. The CDR3, as DNA: TGTGCCAGCAGCACTGGGAGGGGGGGCCGGACAGATACGCAGTATTTT. It codes for CASSTGRGGRTDTQYF.

This clone occurred a few times. This chain links TRBV4-3 with TRBJ1-1, with D possibly matching TRBD1 (6 bases). The germline CDR1 and CDR2 sequences are LGHNA and YSLEER. CDR3 length: 14 amino acids. Trimming removed 4 bases from V and 1 base from J, with 10 bases in between. DNA of the CDR3: TGCGCCAGCAGCCTTAACAGGGCGAACACTGAAGCTTTCTTT. Translating gives CASSLNRANTEAFF.

The chain couples TRBV19 to TRBJ2-2; 7 nucleotides match TRBD2. The CDR3 totals 15 residues. V gave up 8 bases and J gave up 7 bases; unmatched junction bases: 13. Germline-derived CDR1 and CDR2 are LNHDA and SQIVND (reference sequence). The CDR3 spells CASARTSGIGGELFF. The CDR3 region has the DNA TGTGCCAGTGCTCGGACTAGTGGTATCGGCGGGGAGCTGTTTTTT.

This clone is a singleton in its sample. The genes are TRBV11-2 and TRBJ2-2; 14 positions agree with TRBD2. Germline lookup yields CDR1 SGHAT and CDR2 FQNNGV. The length of the CDR3 is 17 residues. V trimming: 3 bases; J trimming: 0 bases; junction bases outside the gene matches: 0. The CDR3 loop reads CASSLTSGGANTGELFF. The DNA of the CDR3 is TGTGCCAGCAGCTTGACTAGCGGGGGGGCGAACACCGGGGAGCTGTTTTTT.

V and J are TRBV7-3 and TRBJ2-3; D possibly corresponds to TRBD1 (5 bases). Germline-derived CDR1 and CDR2 are SGHTA and FQGTGA. V was clipped by 5 bases and J by 2 bases, with 8 bases between them. This CDR3 is 13 amino acids long. In DNA form, the CDR3 reads TGTGCCAGCAGCACGGACAACACAGATACGCAGTATTTT. Encoded protein: CASSTDNTDTQYF.

A remark on this clone: A read error may account for a junction end that differs from germline. Other DNA sequences in this specimen translate into the identical CDR3. The chain links TRBV10-3 to TRBJ1-2; 8 bases are a match to TRBD1. The CDR3 loop spans 17 amino acids. Germline assignment: CDR1 ENHRY and CDR2 SYGVKD. CDR3 nucleotide sequence: TGTGCCATCAGTCCCTCAGGGGGCGACGAAGGTTACTATGGCTATACCTTC. It encodes CAISPSGGDEGYYGYTF.

This chain joins TRBV15 and TRBJ1-6; maybe TRBD1 (6 bases). CDR1 LNHNV and CDR2 YYDKDF come from the germline V gene (reference sequence). Trimming stripped 0 bases from V and 7 bases from J, with 19 bases between. The CDR3 runs 18 residues. Here the CDR3 DNA reads TGTGCCACCAGCAGAGAACTGGCAGGGGCAGGGATAAATTCACCCCTCCACTTT. Encoded protein: CATSRELAGAGINSPLHF.

The table lists this clone with a few counts. The chain carries TRBV6-1 and TRBJ2-7; 11 bases map to TRBD2. Germline V gene lookup returns CDR1 MNHNS and CDR2 SASEGT. V was clipped by 4 bases and J by 9 bases; unmatched bases: 8. This CDR3 spans 14 amino acids. CDR3: CASSAIAGGPRQYF. CDR3 coding DNA: TGTGCCAGCAGTGCCATAGCGGGGGGGCCACGGCAGTACTTC.

The rearrangement uses TRBV29-1 and TRBJ1-2; TRBD1 agrees at 9 bases. The V segment lost 4 bases and the J segment 6 bases; nucleotides outside the gene matches: 6. The germline V gene encodes CDR1 SQVTM and CDR2 ANQGSEA. The CDR3 sequence is 13 residues long. CDR3: CSVVGTGRHGYTF. For the CDR3, the DNA is TGCAGCGTTGTCGGGACAGGGAGACATGGCTACACCTTC.

The chain recombines TRBV11-3 with TRBJ2-1; 9 bases map to TRBD2. The V gene end was trimmed by 7 bases and the J gene end by 1 base; junction bases not matched to a gene: 5. The CDR3 loop spans 15 amino acids. Germline V gives CDR1 SGHNT, CDR2 YENEEA. The CDR3 here is CASKKRGESYNEQFF. DNA of the CDR3: TGTGCCAGCAAAAAGCGGGGGGAGTCCTACAATGAGCAGTTCTTC.

This clone has only a few counts. The V call is TRBV9, the J call TRBJ2-3, with 10 bases matching TRBD1. This CDR3 spans 15 amino acids. From germline, CDR1 is SGDLS and CDR2 YYNGEE. V lost 3 bases, J lost 5 bases, and 6 bases stayed unmatched. The CDR3 loop reads CASSALDRGEDTQYF. The CDR3 region has the DNA TGTGCCAGCAGCGCTTTGGACAGGGGGGAAGATACGCAGTATTTT.

The rearrangement joins TRBV7-8 to TRBJ2-7, with 8 bases fitting TRBD1. The CDR3 totals 14 residues. The junction had 5 bases not matched to a gene; V was cut back by 4 bases and J by 3 bases. Germline assignment: CDR1 SGHVS and CDR2 FQNEAQ. CDR3 in DNA: TGTGCCAGCAGCTCGCTCGGACAGGGCTACGAGCAGTACTTC. It encodes CASSSLGQGYEQYF.

This clone occurred a few times. The V call is TRBV14, the J call TRBJ1-1; D gene ambiguous. Germline values: CDR1 SGHDN, CDR2 FVKESK. V was cut by 5 bases and J by 10 bases, with 17 bases left in between. The CDR3 is made up of 13 amino acids. As DNA, the CDR3 is TGTGCCAGCAGCGCGGGCAGCCCATTTGGAGCTTTCTTT. Its translation is CASSAGSPFGAFF.